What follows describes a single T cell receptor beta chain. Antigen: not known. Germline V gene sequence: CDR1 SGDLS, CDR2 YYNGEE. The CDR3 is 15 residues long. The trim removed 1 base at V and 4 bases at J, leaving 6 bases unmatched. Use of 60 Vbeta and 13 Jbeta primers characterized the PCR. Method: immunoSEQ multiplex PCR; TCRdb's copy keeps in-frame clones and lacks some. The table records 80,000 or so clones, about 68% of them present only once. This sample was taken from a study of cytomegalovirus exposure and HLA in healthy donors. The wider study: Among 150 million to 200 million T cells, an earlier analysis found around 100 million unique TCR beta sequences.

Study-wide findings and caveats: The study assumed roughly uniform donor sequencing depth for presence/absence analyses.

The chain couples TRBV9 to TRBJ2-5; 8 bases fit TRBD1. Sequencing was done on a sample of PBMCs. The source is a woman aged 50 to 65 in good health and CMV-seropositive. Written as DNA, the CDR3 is TGTGCCAGCAGCGTATCCCAGGGGGCGCGAGAGACCCAGTACTTC. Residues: CASSVSQGARETQYF.